The rows below give T cell receptor beta chains drawn from one sample of a study of PD-L1 blockade in urothelial cancer. Clones were sequenced by immunoSEQ multiplex PCR, and TCRdb holds only the in-frame ones, with some missing. The sample lists tens of thousands of clones; about 89% were seen once. The sample in question was PBMCs, obtained around atezolizumab (anti-PD-L1) treatment. These receptors all come from an elderly woman with urothelial cancer. CDR3s include the opening cysteine and the closing phenylalanine or tryptophan. The D gene is left open where the match is weak. Only some rows state a clone size, as once, few, many or a class for expanded clones.

14	NA	TRBV5-1	TRBJ1-1	few	CASSHTGLNTEAFF	TGCGCCAGCAGCCACACAGGGCTGAACACTGAAGCTTTCTTT
16	NA	TRBV6-6	TRBJ2-7	NA	CASSYSRGLVPYEQYF	TGTGCCAGCAGTTACTCTCGCGGGTTAGTGCCCTACGAGCAGTACTTC
15	TRBD1	TRBV7-9	TRBJ1-4	NA	CASSFRTGADEKLFF	TGTGCCAGCAGCTTTAGGACAGGGGCCGATGAAAAACTGTTTTTT
17	TRBD1	TRBV7-3	TRBJ2-1	once	CASSPLPLGQGRDEQFF	TGTGCCAGCAGCCCCCTCCCTCTGGGACAGGGTCGCGATGAGCAGTTCTTC
13	TRBD2	TRBV15	TRBJ2-1	NA	CATSSQLAHEQFF	TGTGCCACCAGCTCGCAACTAGCGCATGAGCAGTTCTTC
14	NA	TRBV5-4	TRBJ2-2	NA	CASGRDQNTGELFF	TGTGCCAGCGGGCGAGACCAAAACACCGGGGAGCTGTTTTTT
13	TRBD1	TRBV6-6	TRBJ1-5	NA	CASSGTGETPQHF	TGTGCCAGCTCGGGGACAGGGGAAACGCCCCAGCATTTT
16	TRBD1	TRBV18	TRBJ1-1	NA	CASSPATGGAGTEAFF	TGTGCCAGCTCACCAGCGACAGGGGGAGCGGGCACTGAAGCTTTCTTT
12	NA	TRBV29-1	TRBJ2-7	NA	CSVRREPYGQYF	TGCAGCGTTAGGCGGGAACCCTACGGGCAGTACTTC
15	NA	TRBV7-3	TRBJ2-3	once	CASRPNIQSTDTQYF	TGTGCCAGCAGGCCGAATATTCAGAGCACAGATACGCAGTATTTT
14	NA	TRBV4-1	TRBJ2-5	NA	CASSQSNNQETQYF	TGCGCCAGCAGCCAAAGTAACAACCAAGAGACCCAGTACTTC
16	NA	TRBV27	TRBJ1-2	NA	CASSSRGGGLNYGYTF	TGTGCCAGCAGTTCCCGGGGTGGGGGACTTAACTATGGCTACACCTTC
15	TRBD1	TRBV5-1	TRBJ1-1	few	CASRWQGEASTEAFF	TGCGCCAGCAGGTGGCAGGGGGAGGCAAGCACTGAAGCTTTCTTT
14	NA	TRBV7-9	TRBJ2-3	NA	CASSLGAVDDTQYF	TGTGCCAGCAGCTTAGGAGCGGTCGACGATACGCAGTATTTT
14	NA	TRBV28	TRBJ1-5	NA	CASSWGRGNQPQHF	TGTGCCAGCAGTTGGGGCAGGGGCAATCAGCCCCAGCATTTT
13	TRBD1	TRBV5-1	TRBJ1-2	NA	CASSPRTGGEYTF	TGCGCCAGCAGCCCCAGGACAGGGGGCGAATACACCTTC
12	NA	TRBV6-5	TRBJ1-2	NA	CASSSSNYGYTF	TGTGCCAGCAGTTCATCTAACTATGGCTACACCTTC
16	TRBD2	TRBV5-4	TRBJ2-7	NA	CASSPKGGQSSYEQYF	TGTGCCAGCAGCCCTAAGGGAGGGCAGAGCTCCTACGAGCAGTACTTC
15	TRBD1	TRBV19	TRBJ2-7	NA	CASSIGQGKSYEQYF	TGTGCCAGTAGTATCGGACAGGGTAAAAGCTACGAGCAGTACTTC
15	NA	TRBV23-1	TRBJ2-5	once	CATLLGGSLIETQYF	TGCGCCACCCTTCTTGGGGGGAGTTTGATTGAGACCCAGTACTTC
18	TRBD2	TRBV27	TRBJ2-7	NA	CASSSLPRAGGPEGEQYF	TGTGCCAGCAGTTCCCTCCCCCGGGCGGGAGGCCCAGAGGGCGAGCAGTACTTC
15	NA	TRBV19	TRBJ2-3	NA	CASSIQGNRVDTQYF	TGTGCCAGTAGTATACAGGGTAACAGGGTAGATACGCAGTATTTT
15	TRBD1	TRBV5-1	TRBJ1-4	few	CASSLEAGGVEKLFF	TGCGCCAGCAGCTTGGAGGCAGGGGGAGTGGAAAAACTGTTTTTT
14	NA	TRBV6-5	TRBJ1-2	NA	CASRTPLRGTGYTF	TGTGCCAGCAGAACCCCCTTACGGGGTACGGGCTACACCTTC
15	TRBD2	TRBV7-8	TRBJ2-5	NA	CASSLEPSGRKTQYF	TGTGCCAGCAGCTTAGAACCTAGCGGGAGAAAGACCCAGTACTTC
16	NA	TRBV2	TRBJ1-4	NA	CASMEGLGATNEKLFF	TGTGCCAGCATGGAGGGGCTCGGCGCGACTAATGAAAAACTGTTTTTT
16	NA	TRBV15	TRBJ1-2	NA	CATSREMARGEDGYTF	TGTGCCACCAGCAGAGAGATGGCCAGGGGCGAGGATGGCTACACCTTC
14	TRBD1	TRBV6-1	TRBJ1-2	NA	CASSSDRVSYGYTF	TGTGCCAGCAGTTCCGACAGGGTTAGCTATGGCTACACCTTC
12	NA	TRBV6-1	TRBJ2-3	NA	CASRGAGNTQYF	TGTGCCAGCCGAGGGGCGGGAAATACGCAGTATTTT
14	TRBD1	TRBV11-2	TRBJ2-7	NA	CASSLDLGQGGQYF	TGTGCCAGCAGCTTAGATCTGGGACAGGGGGGGCAGTACTTC
14	NA	TRBV28	TRBJ1-1	NA	CASSLILMNTEAFF	TGTGCCAGCAGTTTAATCCTAATGAACACTGAAGCTTTCTTT
14	NA	TRBV6-1	TRBJ1-5	NA	CASSERGANQPQHF	TGTGCCAGCAGTGAGCGGGGAGCTAATCAGCCCCAGCATTTT
16	TRBD1	TRBV28	TRBJ2-2	NA	CASSLGTGRNTGELFF	TGTGCCAGCAGTTTGGGGACAGGCAGGAACACCGGGGAGCTGTTTTTT
17	TRBD1	TRBV5-5	TRBJ2-1	NA	CASSLDSDRLTYNEQFF	TGTGCCAGCAGCTTGGATTCGGACAGGCTAACCTACAATGAGCAGTTCTTC
15	NA	TRBV19	TRBJ1-2	NA	CASSDIQSRGYGYTF	TGTGCCAGTAGTGATATTCAGTCCAGGGGTTATGGCTACACCTTC
13	TRBD1	TRBV6-5	TRBJ1-1	NA	CASSLQGESEAFF	TGTGCCAGCAGTTTACAGGGGGAATCTGAAGCTTTCTTT
15	TRBD2	TRBV7-2	TRBJ2-5	once	CASSSGWRESETQYF	TGTGCCAGCAGTTCAGGGTGGCGGGAGTCGGAGACCCAGTACTTC
14	NA	TRBV19	TRBJ1-2	once	CASRIKTRFYGYTF	TGTGCCAGTAGAATTAAGACACGTTTTTATGGCTACACCTTC
14	NA	TRBV6-4	TRBJ2-4	NA	CASRRGLAKNIQYF	TGTGCCAGCAGGAGAGGGCTGGCCAAAAACATTCAGTACTTC
15	TRBD1	TRBV5-4	TRBJ1-3	NA	CASSLGGQERNTIYF	TGTGCCAGCAGCTTGGGCGGACAGGAGAGAAACACCATATATTTT
15	NA	TRBV7-2	TRBJ1-1	NA	CASSFLTGRNTEAFF	TGTGCCAGCAGCTTCCTCACAGGGAGGAACACTGAAGCTTTCTTT
13	NA	TRBV5-1	TRBJ2-7	NA	CASSLTGGDGQYF	TGCGCCAGCAGCTTGACAGGGGGGGACGGGCAGTACTTC
17	TRBD1	TRBV18	TRBJ2-7	NA	CASSRRTGASNPGEQYF	TGTGCCAGCTCACGTCGGACAGGGGCCTCCAATCCCGGCGAGCAGTACTTC
14	TRBD1	TRBV6-4	TRBJ1-1	NA	CASRAGTGITEAFF	TGTGCCAGCAGAGCCGGGACAGGGATCACTGAAGCTTTCTTT
14	NA	TRBV6-5	TRBJ1-1	NA	CASSYGTPGTEAFF	TGTGCCAGCAGTTACGGCACCCCGGGAACTGAAGCTTTCTTT
14	NA	TRBV29-1	TRBJ1-1	NA	CSARVGSGGTEAFF	TGCAGCGCCCGAGTGGGCTCGGGGGGCACTGAAGCTTTCTTT
14	TRBD1	TRBV7-7	TRBJ2-7	once	CASSSGQGNSEQYF	TGTGCCAGCAGTTCGGGACAGGGGAACTCCGAGCAGTACTTC
16	TRBD1	TRBV27	TRBJ1-5	NA	CASSPSTGVGNQPQHF	TGTGCCAGCAGTCCCTCGACAGGGGTCGGCAATCAGCCCCAGCATTTT
15	TRBD1	TRBV28	TRBJ1-5	NA	CASSLQGGRNQPQHF	TGTGCCAGCAGTTTGCAGGGGGGAAGGAATCAGCCCCAGCATTTT
15	NA	TRBV27	TRBJ2-6	NA	CASSSPVSGANVLTF	TGTGCCAGCAGTTCCCCGGTTTCTGGGGCCAACGTCCTGACTTTC
15	TRBD1	TRBV6-6	TRBJ1-4	NA	CASSYSGQGAEKLFF	TGTGCCAGCAGTTACTCGGGACAGGGGGCGGAAAAACTGTTTTTT
14	NA	TRBV11-3	TRBJ2-7	NA	CASSKDGAIGEQYF	TGTGCCAGCAGCAAAGACGGAGCGATTGGTGAGCAGTACTTC
16	NA	TRBV28	TRBJ1-5	few	CASALGEGRVGQPQHF	TGTGCCAGCGCGCTGGGGGAGGGGAGAGTGGGTCAGCCCCAGCATTTT